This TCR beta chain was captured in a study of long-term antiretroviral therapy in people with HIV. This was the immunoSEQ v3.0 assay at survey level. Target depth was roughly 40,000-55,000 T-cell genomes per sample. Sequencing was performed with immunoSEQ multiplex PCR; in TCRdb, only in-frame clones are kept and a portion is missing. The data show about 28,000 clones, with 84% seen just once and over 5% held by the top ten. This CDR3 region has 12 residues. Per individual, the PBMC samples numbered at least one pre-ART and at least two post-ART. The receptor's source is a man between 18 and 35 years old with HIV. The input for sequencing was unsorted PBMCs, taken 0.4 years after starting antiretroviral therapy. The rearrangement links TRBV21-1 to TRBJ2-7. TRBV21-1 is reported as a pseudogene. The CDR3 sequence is CASSPRLYEQYF. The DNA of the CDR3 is TGTGCCAGCAGCCCCCGCCTGTACGAGCAGTACTTC.